The sequence of this T cell receptor beta chain was determined in a study of blood T cell repertoires in COVID-19. As for the study in general: Samples came from the United States, Italy and Spain, spanning acute and convalescent COVID-19. Nucleic acid was either cDNA or gDNA, and it came from T cells, B-cell-depleted T cells, or PBMCs.

It was during active infection that Seattle patients were enrolled and then longitudinally followed. Original data processing: Amplification with reference gene primers provided the estimates of nucleated cell counts. Generated by immunoSEQ multiplex PCR, the TCRdb table keeps only in-frame clones and is missing some. D and trimming were read from the DNA, whereas the V and J calls and clone size are those reported in that table. The sample contains roughly 70,000 clones, under 85% of which appear only once. This clone was seen once. The CDR3 has 13 residues. V was pared by 5 bases and J by 9 bases, with 14 bases between. CDR1 is MGHDK and CDR2 is SYGVNS in the germline V gene.

Sample: peripheral blood. This TCR was sampled from a man aged 60 to 75 with COVID-19, enrolled during active disease. The chain uses TRBV25-1 and TRBJ2-1, with a tentative D call TRBD1 (7 bases). The CDR3 nucleotides are TGTGCCAGCAGTTATAACAGGGGAGGTGAGCAGTTCTTC. Translated: CASSYNRGGEQFF. Supplemented by reference TRBV25-1 and TRBJ2-1, the full variable domain reads EADIYQTPRYLVIGTGKKITLECSQTMGHDKMYWYQQDPGMELHLIHYSYGVNSTEKGDLSSESTVSRIRTEHFPLTLESARPSHTSQYLCASSYNRGGEQFFGPGTRLTVL.